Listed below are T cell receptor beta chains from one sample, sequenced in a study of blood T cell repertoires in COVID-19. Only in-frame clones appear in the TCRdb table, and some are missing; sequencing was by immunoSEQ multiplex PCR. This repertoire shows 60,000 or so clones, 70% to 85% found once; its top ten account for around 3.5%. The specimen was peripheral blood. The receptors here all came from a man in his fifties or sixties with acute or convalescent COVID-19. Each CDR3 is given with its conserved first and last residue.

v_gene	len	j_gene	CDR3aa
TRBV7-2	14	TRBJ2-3	CASSLGPKTDTQYF
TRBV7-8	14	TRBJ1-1	CASSYSQGITEAFF
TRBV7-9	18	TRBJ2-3	CASSLAGSSGGAADTQYF
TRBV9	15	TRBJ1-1	CASMPFLGSWTEAFF
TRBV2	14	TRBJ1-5	CASSSNYEGQPQHF
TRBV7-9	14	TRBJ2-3	CASSFGGGTDTQYF
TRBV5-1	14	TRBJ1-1	CASSQIPRLTEAFF
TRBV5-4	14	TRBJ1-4	CASSLDRGNEKLFF
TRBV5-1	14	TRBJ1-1	CASSPGQGNTEAFF
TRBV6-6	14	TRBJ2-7	CARRRDRSSYEQYF
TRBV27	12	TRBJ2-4	CASSRGGNIQYF
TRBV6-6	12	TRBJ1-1	CSTQGDTTEAFF
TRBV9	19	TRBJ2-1	CASSVSGTSGGGLDDEQFF
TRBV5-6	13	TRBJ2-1	CASSLPGEISKFF
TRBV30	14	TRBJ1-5	CAWSRSWGNQPQHF
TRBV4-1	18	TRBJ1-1	CASSQGGVRQKMNTEAFF
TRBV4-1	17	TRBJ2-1	CASSRATLAGGYNEQFF
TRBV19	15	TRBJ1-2	CASRPKGRGIYGYTF
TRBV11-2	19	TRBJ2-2	CASSRRLQGLMAGTGELFF
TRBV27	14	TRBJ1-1	CASSSPERSTEAFF
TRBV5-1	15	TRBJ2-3	CASSLPAGEADTQYF
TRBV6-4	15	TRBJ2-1	CASSDSSGGRGEQFF
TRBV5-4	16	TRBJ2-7	CASSSRIGADTYEQYF
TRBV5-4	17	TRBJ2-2	CASSLKGLAVGAGELFF
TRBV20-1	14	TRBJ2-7	CSASEGSSGYEQYF
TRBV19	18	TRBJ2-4	CASSIAGTTGLAKNIQYF
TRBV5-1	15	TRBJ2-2	CASSLGTGDTGELFF
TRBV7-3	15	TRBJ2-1	CASSLTPGGPGEQFF